This T cell receptor (beta chain) came from a study of long-term antiretroviral therapy in people with HIV. The germline V gene has CDR1 SGHNT and CDR2 YYREEE (reference sequence). V was pared by 6 bases and J by 6 bases, with 7 bases of the junction left unmatched. The CDR3 runs 14 residues. Researchers secured at least one pre-ART and at least two post-ART PBMC samples from each donor. With regard to this clone: Antigen specificity is unknown.

Findings and limits, study-wide: Blood collection from about 2003 to 2018 possibly occurred under older ART regimens. The study found narrower CDR3 length ranges in HIV repertoires than in controls.

Samples were assayed with immunoSEQ v3.0 at survey level. Samples were sequenced targeting roughly 40,000-50,000 T-cell genomes each. The method was immunoSEQ multiplex PCR; TCRdb's version includes in-frame clones alone and lacks a portion of them. Here the sample spans 15,000 to 25,000 clones, 90% being singletons. The origin of this receptor is a woman aged 30 to 39 with HIV. This specimen consisted of unsorted PBMCs, obtained approximately 4.4 years before starting antiretroviral therapy. The genes are TRBV5-4 and TRBJ2-2; 8 bases align to TRBD1. This chain's CDR3 is CASIYRDRPGELFF. DNA for the CDR3: TGTGCCAGCATCTACCGGGACAGGCCCGGGGAGCTGTTTTTT.